This TCR beta chain was sequenced for a study of beta chain features in type 1 diabetes. Notes on the study in general: Shortening that was moderate but significant affected the TCRB CDR3s of Type 1 diabetes patients in all four CD4+ subsets.

This CDR3 spans 15 amino acids. Trimming left V 5 bases short and J 1 base short, with 14 bases between. Germline CDR1 reads SGHVS; CDR2 reads FNYEAQ. Expressed TCRB transcripts were sequenced after all isolated RNA was converted to cDNA. TCRdb's copy holds only in-frame clones and misses some; the assay was immunoSEQ multiplex PCR. Counted here are about 140,000 clones, 10% to 15% occurring once; the ten biggest clones make up around 1.4%. Many counts were recorded for this clone. Its antigen is unknown. The chain is built from TRBV7-6 and TRBJ1-1; D unresolved. The sequence was collected from a man aged 18 to 30 with type 1 diabetes. What was sequenced was central memory CD4+ T cells from blood. CDR3 sequence: CASSPSLDTNTEAFF. The CDR3 nucleotides are TGTGCCAGCAGCCCCTCTCTTGATACGAACACTGAAGCTTTCTTT. The full variable domain, rest sourced from reference TRBV7-6 and TRBJ1-1, is GAGVSQSPRYKVTKRGQDVALRCDPISGHVSLYWYRQALGQGPEFLTYFNYEAQQDKSGLPNDRFSAERPEGSISTLTIQRTEQRDSAMYRCASSPSLDTNTEAFFGQGTRLTVV.